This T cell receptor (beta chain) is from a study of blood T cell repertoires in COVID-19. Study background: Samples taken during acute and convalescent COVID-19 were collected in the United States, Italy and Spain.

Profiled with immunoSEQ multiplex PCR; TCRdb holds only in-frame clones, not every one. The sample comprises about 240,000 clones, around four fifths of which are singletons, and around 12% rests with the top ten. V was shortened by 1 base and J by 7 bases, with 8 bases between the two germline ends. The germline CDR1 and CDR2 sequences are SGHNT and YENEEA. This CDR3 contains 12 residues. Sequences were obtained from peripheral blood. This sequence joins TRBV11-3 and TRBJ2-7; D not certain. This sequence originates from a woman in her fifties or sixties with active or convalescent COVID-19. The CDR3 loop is CASSLGQREQYF. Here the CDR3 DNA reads TGTGCCAGCAGCTTAGGACAAAGGGAGCAGTACTTC.